The clone carrying this TCR beta chain was seen only a few times. Its antigen is currently unknown. The data are from a study of blood T cells in healthy people across ages. The CDR3 spans 15 residues. CDR1 is LGHDT and CDR2 is YNNKEL in the germline V gene (reference sequence). Study findings and constraints: Aged donors had fewer naive CD4+ cells and lower diversity than long-lived donors.

A second PCR of about 6 to 12 cycles used a sample-barcoded 5' primer and a J-beta primer mix. TCRdb redid the calling of the 5' RACE reads with MiXCR, one entry per CDR3 protein. The data show about 1.6 million distinct CDR3 sequences, around 36% seen once. The receptor was isolated from a woman aged 25 to 39 in good health. The specimen was blood. The V gene is TRBV3-1, the J gene TRBJ2-5; TRBD2 agrees at 11 bases. The J call may be in error: the DNA end matches TRBJ2-7 better. For the CDR3, the DNA is TGTGCCAGCAGCTCCCTAGCGGGGGGTGCGAACGAGCAGTACTTC. It codes for CASSSLAGGANEQYF.